The 5 T cell receptor beta chains in this list originate from one sample, sequenced in a study of glioma-infiltrating T cells. The iRepertoire nested amplicon-rescue multiplex PCR amplified TCR alpha and beta CDR3s from RNA. TCRdb analysed the multiplex PCR reads with MiXCR anew, one entry per CDR3 protein. Of 100,000 to 150,000 distinct CDR3 sequences in the sample, 20% to 25% are singletons; the top ten hold about a quarter. Material: glioma tissue, nonneoplastic brain tissue, or PBMCs (not recorded which). The origin of the receptors is a human donor with low-grade glioma or glioblastoma, undergoing nonglioma brain surgery, or in good health (not recorded which).

Points on this clonotype: This may come from a read error, since a much larger clone is one base off. The gene calls are TRBV6-1 and TRBJ1-2; 9 nucleotides agree with TRBD1. CDR1 is MNHNS, CDR2 SASEGT, per germline. The CDR3 has 17 residues. V lost 0 bases and J lost 4; bases outside the gene matches: 9. The CDR3 loop reads CASSEARDRAIVYGYTF. CDR3 in DNA: TGTGCCAGCAGTGAAGCGCGGGACAGGGCGATAGTCTATGGCTACACCTTC.

V gene TRBV6-1 combines with J gene TRBJ2-3, with D perhaps matching TRBD1 or TRBD2 (6 bases each). V was trimmed by 5 bases and J by 5 bases, leaving 17 bases between them. Germline V gene lookup returns CDR1 MNHNS and CDR2 SASEGT. CDR3 size: 15 residues. The CDR3 spells CASSWLGGPGDTQYF. The CDR3 nucleotides are TGTGCCAGCAGTTGGCTAGGGGGGCCGGGAGATACGCAGTATTTT.

This clonotype has at least ten counts. The chain carries TRBV6-1 and TRBJ2-1, with a weak D call TRBD2 (5 bases). Trimming removed 6 bases from V and 5 bases from J, with 11 bases in between. Germline values: CDR1 MNHNS, CDR2 SASEGT. This CDR3 region has 13 residues. The CDR3 spells CASRGSADNEQFF. In nucleotides, the CDR3 is TGTGCCAGCAGGGGCTCAGCGGACAATGAGCAGTTCTTC.

This clonotype was counted a few times. The V and J genes are TRBV6-5 and TRBJ2-7; D is possibly TRBD1 (5 bases). This CDR3 region has 14 residues. The ends were cut back, 0 bases at V and 6 bases at J, with 12 bases in the middle. Germline lookup yields CDR1 MNHEY and CDR2 SVGAGI. CDR3 nucleotide sequence: TGTGCCAGCAGTTACTCGAACTCAGGGCCCGAGCAGTACGTC. Its translation: CASSYSNSGPEQYV.

The sample holds many counts of this clonotype. The chain is built from TRBV15 and TRBJ2-7; D is uncertain. The CDR3 consists of 14 residues. In germline, CDR1 is LNHNV, CDR2 YYDKDF (reference sequence). Trimming took off 0 bases at V and 4 bases at J, with 10 bases between the two ends. Here the CDR3 reads CATSRDRTLYEQYV. The DNA for the CDR3 is TGTGCCACCAGCAGAGATCGTACACTTTACGAGCAGTACGTC.